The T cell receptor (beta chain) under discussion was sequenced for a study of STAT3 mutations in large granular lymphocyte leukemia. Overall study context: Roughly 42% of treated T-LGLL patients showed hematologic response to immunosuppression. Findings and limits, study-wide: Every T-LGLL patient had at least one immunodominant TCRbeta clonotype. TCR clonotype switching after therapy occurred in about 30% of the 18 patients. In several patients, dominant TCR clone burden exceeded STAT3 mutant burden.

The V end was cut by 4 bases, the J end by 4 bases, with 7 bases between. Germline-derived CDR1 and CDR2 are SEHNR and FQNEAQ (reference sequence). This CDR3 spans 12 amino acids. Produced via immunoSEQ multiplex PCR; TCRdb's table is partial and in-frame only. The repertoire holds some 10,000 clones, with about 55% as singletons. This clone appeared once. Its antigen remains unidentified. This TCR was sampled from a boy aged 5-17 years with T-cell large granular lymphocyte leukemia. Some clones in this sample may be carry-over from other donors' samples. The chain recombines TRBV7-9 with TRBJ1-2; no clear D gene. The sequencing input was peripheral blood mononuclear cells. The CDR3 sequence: CASSSGFYGYTF. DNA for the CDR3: TGTGCCAGCAGCTCTGGGTTCTATGGCTACACCTTC. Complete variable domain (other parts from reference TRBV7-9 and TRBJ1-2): DTGVSQNPRHKITKRGQNVTFRCDPISEHNRLYWYRQTLGQGPEFLTYFQNEAQLEKSRLLSDRFSAERPKGSFSTLEIQRTEQGDSAMYLCASSSGFYGYTFGSGTRLTVV.